This T cell receptor beta chain appears in the sequencing data of a study of T cell responses to AZD1222 COVID-19 vaccine. Across the whole study: It was second doses at about 4 or about 12 weeks that were pooled.

Data came from immunoSEQ multiplex PCR; TCRdb stores just in-frame clones and leaves some out. The sample contains some 120,000 clones, roughly 87% of which appear only once. Study-level findings and limits: Among spike-specific TCRs, nearly half reportedly target unmutated variant regions. Most donors were white British, females outnumbered males, and clonal diversity was possibly underestimated.

The V and J ends lost 6 bases and 1 base, in that order; junction bases with no gene match: 18. The CDR3 has 19 residues. CDR1 LGHNT and CDR2 FRNRAP come from the germline V gene. On this clone: What it binds is unknown.

This TCR came from an adult in good health. The material sequenced was peripheral blood, taken on day 0 of AZD1222 vaccination. The chain recombines TRBV12-5 with TRBJ1-2; 9 bases are a match to TRBD1. The CDR3 DNA is TGTGCTAGTGGCCGGCTTAACCGGGACAGGGATCCTTTTAACTATGGCTACACCTTC. This translates into CASGRLNRDRDPFNYGYTF.